This T cell receptor beta chain is drawn from a study of T-cell reconstitution after alpha-beta-depleted transplantation in children. Notes on the study in general: There were reportedly several hundred expanded graft clones from which alpha-beta T cells came about two months after transplant. A year post-transplant, T-cell counts and diversity derived mostly from newly produced T cells. Day-60 TCRbeta diversity that was high in some patients was derived from surviving recipient T cells and thymic progenitors.

This CDR3 contains 16 residues. V shed 0 bases, J shed 5 bases, and the junction held 9 bases outside the gene matches. CDR1 and CDR2 from the germline V gene are DFQATT and SNEGSKA (reference sequence). On this clonotype: Its antigen is unknown.

Researchers prepared the TCRbeta library using unique molecular identifiers, the study reports. From the PCR reads, TCRdb called clonotypes with MiXCR, one entry per CDR3 protein. Here the sample spans around 190,000 distinct CDR3 sequences, under 8.5% being singletons. The chain uses TRBV20-1 and TRBJ1-4; TRBD1 aligns across 7 bases. The sequence was obtained from a boy between 2 and 10 years old with acute lymphoblastic leukemia, due to receive a stem cell transplant. Material: PBMCs, obtained before TCRalphabeta/CD19-depleted stem cell transplant. The CDR3 sequence is CSARDLRDSPNEKLFF. CDR3 coding DNA: TGCAGTGCTAGAGATCTGAGGGACAGTCCGAATGAAAAACTGTTTTTT.